A single sample gave rise to the 30 T cell receptor beta chains below, sequenced in a study of blood T cell repertoires in COVID-19. The repertoire was sequenced with immunoSEQ multiplex PCR; TCRdb's copy has only in-frame clones and lacks some. This sample has around 25,000 clones, with 89% found just once. Material: peripheral blood. Receptors were obtained from a human donor in a cohort sampled during active COVID-19.

By frequency in the sample, this clone is large. This chain links TRBV10-3 with TRBJ1-3, with D perhaps TRBD1 (5 bases). The V gene lost 2 bases and the J gene lost 4 bases, with 12 bases spanning the gap. Germline CDR1 ENHRY, CDR2 SYGVKD. The CDR3 totals 15 residues. The CDR3: CAISEILSGGNTIYF. For the CDR3, the DNA is TGTGCCATCAGTGAGATTCTGTCAGGGGGAAACACCATATATTTT.

The chain uses TRBV7-2 and TRBJ2-2; tentatively, D is TRBD1 (5 bases). This CDR3 region has 15 residues. Germline CDR1 and CDR2: SGHTA and FQGNSA. V dropped 3 bases and J dropped 2 bases, with 10 bases sitting between them. The CDR3 DNA reads as TGTGCCAGCAGCTTTACAGGTGCCAACACCGGGGAGCTGTTTTTT. It codes for CASSFTGANTGELFF. Full variable domain (rest looked up from reference TRBV7-2 and TRBJ2-2): GAGVSQSPSNKVTEKGKDVELRCDPISGHTALYWYRQSLGQGLEFLIYFQGNSAPDKSGLPSDRFSAERTGGSVSTLTIQRTQQEDSAVYLCASSFTGANTGELFFGEGSRLTVL.

This sequence joins TRBV6-2 or TRBV6-3 and TRBJ2-1; 7 bases agree with TRBD1. Germline assignment: CDR1 MNHEY and CDR2 SVGEGT. V lost 5 bases and J lost 0; bases outside the gene matches: 1. There are 14 residues in the CDR3. CDR3 sequence reads: CASSRDSSYNEQFF. The CDR3 DNA sequence: TGTGCCAGCAGTCGGGACAGCTCCTACAATGAGCAGTTCTTC.

CDR3 protein: CASSYSDRLGTEAFF. The CDR3 DNA is TGTGCCAGCAGTTACTCGGACAGATTAGGGACTGAAGCTTTCTTT. The V gene is TRBV6-5, the J gene TRBJ1-1, with D tentatively TRBD1 (6 bases). The CDR3 is made up of 15 amino acids. Trimming left V 0 bases short and J 5 bases short, with 13 bases between. The germline CDR1 and CDR2 sequences are MNHEY and SVGAGI.

The gene calls are TRBV19 and TRBJ1-5; TRBD1 agrees at 7 bases. CDR1 is LNHDA and CDR2 is SQIVND in the germline V gene (reference sequence). CDR3 length equals 13 residues. V trimming: 5 bases; J trimming: 6 bases; junction bases outside the gene matches: 4. The CDR3 protein is CASSSTGPQPQHF. DNA for the CDR3: TGTGCCAGTAGTTCGACAGGGCCTCAGCCCCAGCATTTT. The whole variable domain, filled in from reference TRBV19 and TRBJ1-5, reads DGGITQSPKYLFRKEGQNVTLSCEQNLNHDAMYWYRQDPGQGLRLIYYSQIVNDFQKGDIAEGYSVSREKKESFPLTVTSAQKNPTAFYLCASSSTGPQPQHFGDGTRLSIL.

The chain recombines TRBV6-1 with TRBJ1-1, with D unresolved. The V end was cut by 2 bases, the J end by 8 bases, with 9 bases between. CDR3 length equals 12 residues. Germline values: CDR1 MNHNS, CDR2 SASEGT. The CDR3 region has the DNA TGTGCCAGCAGTGAATTGGGAGGGGAAGCTTTCTTT. Amino acids: CASSELGGEAFF.

This chain joins TRBV29-1 and TRBJ2-1, with D perhaps matching TRBD2 (6 bases). The CDR3 spans 14 residues. CDR1 and CDR2 (germline): SQVTM, ANQGSEA. The V gene lost 5 bases and the J gene lost 4 bases, with 15 bases spanning the gap. The chain's CDR3 is CSVPLEGGYNEQFF. The CDR3 DNA follows: TGCAGCGTTCCGCTAGAGGGAGGATACAATGAGCAGTTCTTC.

The CDR3 bases are TGTGCCAGCAGCTGGGACTCCGCAAAGACCTTC. Protein: CASSWDSAKTF. The chain combines TRBV7-6 with TRBJ1-2, with D possibly matching TRBD1 (5 bases). The CDR3 loop spans 11 amino acids. V was trimmed by 4 bases and J by 14 bases, leaving 14 bases between them. Per germline, CDR1 SGHVS and CDR2 FNYEAQ.

V gene TRBV5-6 combines with J gene TRBJ2-3; D may be TRBD2 (5 bases). The CDR3 has 14 residues. Germline CDR1 SGHDT, CDR2 YYEEEE. Trimming took 2 bases from V and 2 from J, leaving 9 bases between them. CDR3 protein: CASSFGLATDTQYF. CDR3 nucleotides: TGTGCCAGCAGCTTTGGGCTAGCCACAGATACGCAGTATTTT.

This clone appeared a single time. The chain couples TRBV3-1 (or the pseudogene TRBV3-2) to TRBJ2-2; 10 bases map to TRBD1. Per germline, CDR1 LGHDT and CDR2 YNNKEL (reference sequence). This CDR3 is built from 18 residues. The V gene end was trimmed by 5 bases and the J gene end by 2 bases; junction bases not matched to a gene: 11. The CDR3 region has the DNA TGTGCCAGCAGCGCGATCAGCCGGGACAGGGGCAACACCGGGGAGCTGTTTTTT. Protein sequence: CASSAISRDRGNTGELFF.

This chain connects TRBV19 to TRBJ2-5; tentatively, D is TRBD1 (6 bases). CDR1 is LNHDA, CDR2 SQIVND, per germline (reference sequence). This CDR3 comprises 15 residues. Trimming pared 3 bases from V and 4 bases from J, leaving 15 bases between. CDR3 amino acids: CASSINRDEGETQYF. CDR3 nucleotide sequence: TGTGCCAGTAGTATCAACAGGGACGAGGGAGAGACCCAGTACTTC.

This chain uses TRBV28 with TRBJ2-5; D is unresolved. Germline V gene sequence: CDR1 MDHEN, CDR2 SYDVKM. The CDR3 loop spans 11 amino acids. V lost 6 bases and J lost 3, with 5 bases in between. The CDR3 DNA reads TGTGCCAGCAGCTTTAAAGAGACCCAGTACTTC. It yields the protein CASSFKETQYF. The whole variable domain, remainder taken from reference TRBV28 and TRBJ2-5, is DVKVTQSSRYLVKRTGEKVFLECVQDMDHENMFWYRQDPGLGLRLIYFSYDVKMKEKGDIPEGYSVSREKKERFSLILESASTNQTSMYLCASSFKETQYFGPGTRLLVL.

This sequence joins TRBV28 and TRBJ1-2, with D uncertain. CDR1 MDHEN and CDR2 SYDVKM come from the germline V gene. V lost 6 bases, J lost 2 bases, and 10 bases lay in between. CDR3 length equals 13 residues. CDR3 nucleotide sequence: TGTGCCAGCAGGTCCGGGAGGAACTATGGCTACACCTTC. Amino acids: CASRSGRNYGYTF.

The chain couples TRBV2 to TRBJ1-1; D is ambiguous. The germline V gene has CDR1 SNHLY and CDR2 FYNNEI. This CDR3 contains 12 residues. V was cut by 7 bases and J by 1 base, with 7 bases left in between. CDR3 DNA: TGTGCCAGCAACAATCCGAACACTGAAGCTTTCTTT. Translation gives CASNNPNTEAFF.

This clone was detected once. This chain joins TRBV7-3 and TRBJ2-2; TRBD1 might be the D (5 bases). Germline CDR1 reads SGHTA; CDR2 reads FQGTGA. The ends were cut back, 1 base at V and 2 bases at J, with 11 bases in the middle. CDR3 length equals 16 residues. The CDR3 loop reads CASSLNVGANTGELFF. CDR3 bases: TGTGCCAGCAGCTTAAATGTAGGGGCTAACACCGGGGAGCTGTTTTTT.

This rearrangement joins TRBV6-6 to TRBJ1-2; possible D gene TRBD1, 5 bases. The CDR3 spans 15 residues. V was cut by 6 bases and J by 0 bases, with 14 bases left in between. Germline CDR1 reads MNHNY; CDR2 reads SVGAGI (reference sequence). CDR3 residues: CASRSGTSANYGYTF. CDR3 DNA: TGTGCCAGCAGGAGCGGGACCTCCGCTAACTATGGCTACACCTTC.

V and J are TRBV27 and TRBJ2-4, with 8 bases aligning to TRBD1. Germline V gives CDR1 MNHEY, CDR2 SMNVEV (reference sequence). The CDR3 runs to 14 residues. J lost 12 bases, V lost 5 bases, and 12 bases had no gene match. The CDR3 region is CASSPANRGSSQYF. CDR3 nucleotide sequence: TGTGCCAGCAGTCCCGCTAACAGGGGGAGTAGTCAGTACTTC.

This chain links TRBV19 with TRBJ1-2; 9 bases match TRBD1. This CDR3 has 15 amino acids. After removal of 6 bases from V and 4 bases from J, the junction contained 9 bases not matched to a gene. Germline V gene lookup returns CDR1 LNHDA and CDR2 SQIVND (reference sequence). This chain's CDR3 is CASSHPGQGFYGYTF. The DNA for the CDR3 is TGTGCCAGTAGCCACCCGGGACAGGGTTTCTATGGCTACACCTTC. The whole variable domain, remainder taken from reference TRBV19 and TRBJ1-2, is DGGITQSPKYLFRKEGQNVTLSCEQNLNHDAMYWYRQDPGQGLRLIYYSQIVNDFQKGDIAEGYSVSREKKESFPLTVTSAQKNPTAFYLCASSHPGQGFYGYTFGSGTRLTVV.

The rearrangement links TRBV5-5 to TRBJ2-7, with 8 positions matching TRBD1. The CDR3 consists of 15 residues. Germline V gene sequence: CDR1 SGHKS, CDR2 YYEKEE (reference sequence). V dropped 3 bases and J dropped 3; count of bases not matched to a gene: 8. CDR3 DNA: TGTGCCAGCAGCTGGACAGGGATAGGTAACTACGAGCAGTACTTC. It codes for CASSWTGIGNYEQYF.

The chain uses TRBV5-4 and TRBJ1-2, with TRBD1 matching 7 bases. The CDR3 length is 15 residues. Trimming at V came to 0 bases and at J to 7 bases, leaving 9 bases not matched to a gene. CDR1 is SGHNT, CDR2 YYREEE, per germline (reference sequence). In nucleotides, the CDR3 is TGTGCCAGCAGCTTGGTGAAGGGGGCAGAGTCTGGCTACACCTTC. This codes for CASSLVKGAESGYTF.

The chain is built from TRBV5-5 and TRBJ2-3; D possibly corresponds to TRBD1 (5 bases). Trimming took off 4 bases at V and 2 bases at J, with 17 bases between the two ends. The CDR3 is 16 amino acids. CDR1 is SGHKS and CDR2 is YYEKEE in the germline V gene (reference sequence). The CDR3 nucleotides read TGTGCCAGCAGCCCTGCCCCAGGGCTAGTCACAGATACGCAGTATTTT. Translation gives CASSPAPGLVTDTQYF.

V gene TRBV9 combines with J gene TRBJ1-5; 8 nucleotides line up with TRBD1. Trimming cost V 3 bases and J 7 bases; bases outside gene matches: 12. The germline gives CDR1 SGDLS, CDR2 YYNGEE. There are 16 residues in the CDR3. The CDR3 loop is CASSAGTGSDSQPQHF. The CDR3 DNA reads as TGTGCCAGCAGCGCGGGGACAGGTTCCGATTCCCAGCCCCAGCATTTT.

This chain uses TRBV2 with TRBJ2-2; a weak D match, TRBD1 (6 bases). There are 12 residues in the CDR3. Germline assignment: CDR1 SNHLY and CDR2 FYNNEI. V was cut by 8 bases and J by 4 bases, with 8 bases left in between. The CDR3 loop reads CASGTSTGELFF. The CDR3 DNA reads TGTGCCAGCGGGACATCCACCGGGGAGCTGTTTTTT.

V is TRBV18 and J is TRBJ1-5; TRBD1 aligns across 9 bases. V shed 2 bases and J 6 bases; nucleotides not matched to a gene: 11. The germline V gene encodes CDR1 KGHSH and CDR2 LQKENI. This CDR3 contains 17 residues. The DNA of the CDR3 is TGTGCCAGCTCACCATCTCCGGGACAGGGAGTCAGTCAGCCCCAGCATTTT. Translation: CASSPSPGQGVSQPQHF.

This clone was found once. This rearrangement joins TRBV10-3 to TRBJ1-2, with D unresolved. V lost 3 bases and J lost 0, with 5 bases in between. This CDR3 contains 13 residues. Germline V gives CDR1 ENHRY, CDR2 SYGVKD. Here the CDR3 DNA reads TGTGCCATCAGTGACCCTGCTAACTATGGCTACACCTTC. Amino acids: CAISDPANYGYTF.

This sequence joins TRBV7-3 and TRBJ1-2, with TRBD1 matching over 10 bases. Germline trimming cut 1 base from V and 8 bases from J; bases unmatched to any gene: 10. CDR3 size: 16 residues. The germline V gene has CDR1 SGHTA and CDR2 FQGTGA. CDR3 in DNA: TGTGCCAGCAGCTTAAGGGACAGGGGCCAGATAGGGGGCTACACCTTC. The encoded protein is CASSLRDRGQIGGYTF.

The chain uses TRBV7-8 and TRBJ2-7; D might be TRBD1 (6 bases). This CDR3 spans 15 amino acids. Germline CDR1 SGHVS, CDR2 FQNEAQ. V gave up 4 bases and J gave up 3 bases, with 16 bases separating them. The CDR3 reads CASSSNTGKYYEQYF. DNA of the CDR3: TGTGCCAGCAGCTCTAATACAGGGAAGTACTACGAGCAGTACTTC.

The V gene is TRBV21-1, the J gene TRBJ2-1; the table's D call TRBD2 went unverified against the DNA. TRBV21-1 is reported as a pseudogene. This CDR3 has 14 residues. The CDR3 sequence: CASSYGLNYNEQFF. The CDR3 DNA follows: TGTGCCAGCAGTTACGGACTAAATTACAATGAGCAGTTCTTC.

The chain is built from TRBV11-2 and TRBJ2-5, with D perhaps matching TRBD1 (5 bases). The V gene lost 1 base and the J gene lost 5 bases, with 11 bases spanning the gap. The CDR3 covers 14 residues. Germline assignment: CDR1 SGHAT and CDR2 FQNNGV. CDR3 amino acids: CASSLAPQGETQYF. DNA for the CDR3: TGTGCCAGCAGCTTAGCGCCCCAGGGCGAGACCCAGTACTTC.

The J gene is TRBJ1-2, the V gene TRBV3-1 (or the pseudogene TRBV3-2), with no clear D. The CDR3 is 13 residues long. V lost 0 bases to trimming and J lost 4 bases, with 6 bases between them. Germline CDR1 is LGHDT and CDR2 is YNNKEL (reference sequence). CDR3 residues: CASSQDSAYGYTF. The CDR3 nucleotides are TGTGCCAGCAGCCAAGACAGTGCCTATGGCTACACCTTC.